The sequence of this TCR beta chain was determined in a study of PD-L1 blockade in urothelial cancer. About the study: The study recovered a median of 141,255 T cells per blood sample.

Each PCR had synthetic TCR analog templates added to it as a spike-in. Profiling relied on immunoSEQ multiplex PCR, and the TCRdb table lists in-frame clones only, not all of them. The sample lists fewer than 130,000 clones, around 82% occurring once. For each patient, 1 to 8 samples were obtained, pretreatment and on-treatment. The V gene lost 3 bases and the J gene lost 3 bases, with 15 bases spanning the gap. CDR1 and CDR2 from the germline V gene are MDHEN and SYDVKM. This CDR3 has 15 residues. The chain links TRBV28 to TRBJ2-7, with a possible D match to TRBD1 (6 bases). The TCR comes from a man aged 50 to 59 with urothelial cancer. The sample here was PBMCs, taken around atezolizumab (anti-PD-L1) treatment. CDR3 nucleotides: TGTGCCAGCAGTTTCAGGGGTAGAGCTGGCTACGAGCAGTACTTC. It specifies CASSFRGRAGYEQYF.